This T cell receptor (beta chain) is from a study of blood T cell repertoires in COVID-19. As for the study in general: Material from acute and convalescent COVID-19 was sourced from the United States, Italy and Spain. T cells, B-cell-depleted T cells, or PBMCs supplied cDNA or gDNA.

Authors' processing steps: How many nucleated cells were present was estimated from reference gene primer amplification. Produced via immunoSEQ multiplex PCR; TCRdb's table is partial and in-frame only. Clonal size and the V and J genes are those of that table, whereas D and trimming came from the DNA. The sample shows roughly 230,000 clones, more than 70% of them seen only once. V dropped 0 bases and J dropped 6 bases, with 7 bases sitting between them. Germline V gives CDR1 SGHRS, CDR2 YFSETQ. The CDR3 runs 13 residues. Sequenced material: peripheral blood. This chain connects TRBV5-1 to TRBJ2-1; D remains ambiguous. This clonotype was sampled from a man aged 35 to 55 with active or convalescent COVID-19. The CDR3 DNA reads TGCGCCAGCAGCTTGGACAGACGCAATGAGCAGTTCTTC. It is translated as CASSLDRRNEQFF.